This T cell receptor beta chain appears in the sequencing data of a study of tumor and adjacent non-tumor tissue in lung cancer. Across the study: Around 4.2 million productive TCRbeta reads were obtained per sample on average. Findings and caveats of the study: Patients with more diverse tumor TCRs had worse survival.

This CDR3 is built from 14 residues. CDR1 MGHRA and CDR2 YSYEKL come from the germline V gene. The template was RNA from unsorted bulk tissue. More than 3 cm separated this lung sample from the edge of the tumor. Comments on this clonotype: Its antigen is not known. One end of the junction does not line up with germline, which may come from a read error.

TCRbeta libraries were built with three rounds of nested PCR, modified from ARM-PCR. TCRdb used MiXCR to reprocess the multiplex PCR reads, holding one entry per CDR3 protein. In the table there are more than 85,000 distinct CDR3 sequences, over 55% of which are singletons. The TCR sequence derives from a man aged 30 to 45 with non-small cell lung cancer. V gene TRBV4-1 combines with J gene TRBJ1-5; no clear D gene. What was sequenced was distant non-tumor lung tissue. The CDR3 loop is CASSQDSSTQPQHF. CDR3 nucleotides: TGCGCCAGCAGCCAAGACAGTAGTACTCAGCCACAGCATTTT.